This T cell receptor beta chain was recorded in a study of cytomegalovirus exposure and HLA in healthy donors. Study-wide results and limits: According to an earlier analysis, most TCR beta V segments yielded productive rearrangements about 90% or about 30% of the time. Highly shared variants forming one cluster were likely a sequencing artifact. In a later analysis, DRB1 alleles had the most associated TCRs; HLA-C alleles the fewest.

The CDR3 is 13 amino acids. Germline values: CDR1 SNHLY, CDR2 FYNNEI. V lost 4 bases and J lost 8, with 14 bases in between. PCR used 60 Vbeta primers and 13 Jbeta primers. Data came from immunoSEQ multiplex PCR; TCRdb stores just in-frame clones and leaves some out. The sample records fewer than 200,000 clones, over 60% being singletons. Regarding donors, all were healthy bone marrow donors. To note about this clone: As yet, its antigen is unknown.

The receptor's source is a girl under 18 in good health and CMV-seronegative. The material sequenced was PBMCs. The chain has TRBV2 and TRBJ1-2; a possible D gene is TRBD1 (5 bases). The CDR3 DNA follows: TGTGCCAGCAGTGTCTCCGGGACTCTAGGCTACACCTTC. Translating gives CASSVSGTLGYTF. Full variable domain (outside the CDR3, taken from reference TRBV2 and TRBJ1-2): EPEVTQTPSHQVTQMGQEVILRCVPISNHLYFYWYRQILGQKVEFLVSFYNNEISEKSEIFDDQFSVERPDGSNFTLKIRSTKLEDSAMYFCASSVSGTLGYTFGSGTRLTVV.